This T cell receptor beta chain originates from a study of vaccination and CD4 T cells after COVID-19. In the study overall: All convalescent patients were nasal swab PCR positive for SARS-CoV-2; several had mild and one severe disease.

Treatment: roughly 11-day PBMC culture with coronavirus spike peptide pools or control peptides (ViraFEST assay). The V and J ends lost 0 bases and 1 base respectively, with 9 bases between them. This CDR3 is built from 14 residues. Germline V CDR1 and CDR2: DFQATT, SNEGSKA (reference sequence). As to this clonotype: Its antigen is as yet unknown.

The Oncomine TCR Beta short-read assay was applied to DNA of cultured CD4+ T cells. One entry per CDR3 protein results from TCRdb running MiXCR on the PCR reads. The table records roughly 15,000 distinct CDR3 sequences, under 75% of them present only once. The V and J genes are TRBV20-1 and TRBJ1-1; D is unresolved. The source is a human donor who had recovered from COVID-19. Sequencing was performed on CD4+ T cells from blood, cultured in vitro. CDR3 DNA sequence: TGCAGTGCTAGAGATGGTAGCACGAACACTGAAGCTTTCTTT. The encoded protein is CSARDGSTNTEAFF.